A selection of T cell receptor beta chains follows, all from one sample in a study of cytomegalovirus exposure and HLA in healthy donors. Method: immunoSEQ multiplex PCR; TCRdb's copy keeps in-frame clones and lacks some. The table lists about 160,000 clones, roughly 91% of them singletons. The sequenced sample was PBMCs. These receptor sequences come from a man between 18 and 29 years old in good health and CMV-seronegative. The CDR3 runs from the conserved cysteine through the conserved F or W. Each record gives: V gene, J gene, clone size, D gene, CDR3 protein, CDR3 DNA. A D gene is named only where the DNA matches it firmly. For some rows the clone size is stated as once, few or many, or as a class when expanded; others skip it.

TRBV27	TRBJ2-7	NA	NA	CASSSRPGHNSYEQYF	TGTGCCAGCAGCTCCAGGCCGGGACACAACTCCTACGAGCAGTACTTC
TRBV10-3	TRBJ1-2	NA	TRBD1	CAMAGTGEEGPYGYTF	TGTGCCATGGCCGGGACAGGGGAAGAGGGACCCTATGGCTACACCTTC
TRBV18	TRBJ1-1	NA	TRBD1	CASSPTGGMNTEAFF	TGTGCCAGCTCACCGACAGGGGGAATGAACACTGAAGCTTTCTTT
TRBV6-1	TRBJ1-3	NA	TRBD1	CASSEAATGGGNTIYF	TGTGCCAGCAGTGAAGCAGCGACAGGGGGTGGAAACACCATATATTTT
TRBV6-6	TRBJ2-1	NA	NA	CASSSSGHNEQFF	TGTGCCAGCAGTTCCAGCGGACACAATGAGCAGTTCTTC
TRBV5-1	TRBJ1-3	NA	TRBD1	CASSPQGAYSGNTIYF	TGCGCCAGCAGCCCACAGGGGGCCTACTCTGGAAACACCATATATTTT
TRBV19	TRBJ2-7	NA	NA	CASSEQGYEQYF	TGTGCCAGTAGCGAACAGGGTTACGAGCAGTACTTC
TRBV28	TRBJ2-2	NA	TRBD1	CASSSGGQTNTGELFF	TGTGCCAGCAGTTCAGGGGGACAAACGAACACCGGGGAGCTGTTTTTT
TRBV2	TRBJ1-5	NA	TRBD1	CASSERGDRAQPQHF	TGTGCCAGCAGTGAAAGGGGGGACAGGGCCCAGCCCCAGCATTTT
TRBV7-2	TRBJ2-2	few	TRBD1	CASSPRQGAGELFF	TGTGCCAGCAGCCCTAGACAGGGAGCCGGGGAGCTGTTTTTT
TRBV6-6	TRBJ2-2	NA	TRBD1	CAVNPGQGSTGELFF	TGTGCCGTCAACCCGGGACAGGGGTCCACCGGGGAGCTGTTTTTT
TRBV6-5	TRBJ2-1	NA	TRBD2	CASSPGLVGLNEQFF	TGTGCCAGCAGTCCGGGACTAGTGGGCCTCAATGAGCAGTTCTTC
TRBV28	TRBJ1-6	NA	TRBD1	CASSLGTGGSLF	TGTGCCAGCAGCCTCGGGACAGGGGGCTCCCTATTT
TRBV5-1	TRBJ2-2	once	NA	CASTHLDGGPNTGELFF	TGCGCCAGCACCCACCTAGATGGGGGCCCGAACACCGGGGAGCTGTTTTTT
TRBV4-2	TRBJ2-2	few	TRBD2	CASSQEGLAGNTGELFF	TGTGCCAGCAGCCAAGAAGGGCTAGCGGGGAACACCGGGGAGCTGTTTTTT
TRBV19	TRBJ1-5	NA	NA	CASSITSGYQPQHF	TGTGCCAGTAGTATTACCTCGGGGTATCAGCCCCAGCATTTT
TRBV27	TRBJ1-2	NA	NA	CASSLRGIDYGYTF	TGTGCCAGCAGTTTACGGGGGATCGACTATGGCTACACCTTC
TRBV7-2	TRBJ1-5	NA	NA	CASTYGGGYNQPQHF	TGTGCCAGCACCTACGGGGGGGGTTACAATCAGCCCCAGCATTTT
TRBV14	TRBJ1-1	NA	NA	CASSQGFRIEAFF	TGTGCCAGCAGCCAAGGATTCAGGATTGAAGCTTTCTTT
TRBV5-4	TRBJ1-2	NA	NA	CASHGGQGFYGYTF	TGTGCCAGCCACGGAGGGCAGGGTTTTTATGGCTACACCTTC
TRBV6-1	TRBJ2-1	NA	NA	CASSDRNEQFF	TGTGCCAGCAGTGATCGCAATGAGCAGTTCTTC
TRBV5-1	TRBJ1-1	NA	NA	CASSLGQDPEAFF	TGCGCCAGCAGCTTGGGACAGGACCCTGAAGCTTTCTTT
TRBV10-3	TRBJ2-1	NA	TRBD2	CAISALAGSSYNEQFF	TGTGCCATCAGTGCCCTAGCGGGATCCTCCTACAATGAGCAGTTCTTC
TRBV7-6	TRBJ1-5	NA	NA	CASSSGGYQPQHF	TGTGCCAGCAGCAGCGGGGGTTATCAGCCCCAGCATTTT
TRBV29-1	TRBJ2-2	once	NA	CSVESGGELFF	TGCAGCGTTGAGTCGGGCGGGGAGCTGTTTTTT
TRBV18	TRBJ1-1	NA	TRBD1	CASSPSRGTTEAFF	TGTGCCAGCTCACCATCCAGGGGGACCACTGAAGCTTTCTTT
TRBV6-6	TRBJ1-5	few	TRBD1	CASSYPGTGINQPQHF	TGTGCCAGCAGTTACCCGGGGACAGGGATTAATCAGCCCCAGCATTTT
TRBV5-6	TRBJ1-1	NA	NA	CASSFETEAFF	TGTGCCAGCAGCTTTGAGACTGAAGCTTTCTTT
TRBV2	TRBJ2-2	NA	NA	CARLEGSGINTGELFF	TGTGCCCGGCTGGAAGGGTCGGGGATTAACACCGGGGAGCTGTTTTTT
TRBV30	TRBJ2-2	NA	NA	CAWRSFGELFF	TGTGCCTGGAGGTCCTTCGGGGAGCTGTTTTTT
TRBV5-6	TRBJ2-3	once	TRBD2	CASRGLAGPGDTQYF	TGTGCCAGCAGAGGACTAGCGGGACCGGGAGATACGCAGTATTTT
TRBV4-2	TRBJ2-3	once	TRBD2	CASSQDSSSGSVDTQYF	TGTGCCAGCAGCCAAGATTCGTCTAGCGGTTCGGTAGATACGCAGTATTTT
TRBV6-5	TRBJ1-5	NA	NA	CASGAEYSNQPQHF	TGTGCCAGCGGGGCGGAATATAGCAATCAGCCCCAGCATTTT
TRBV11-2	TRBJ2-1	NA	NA	CASSFLESYNEQFF	TGTGCCAGCAGCTTTCTTGAGTCCTACAATGAGCAGTTCTTC
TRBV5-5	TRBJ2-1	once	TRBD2	CASRLGLAGDPSYNEQFF	TGTGCCAGCAGGTTGGGACTAGCGGGAGATCCTTCCTACAATGAGCAGTTCTTC
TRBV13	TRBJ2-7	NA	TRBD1	CASRPRDRVYEQYF	TGTGCCAGCAGACCCCGGGACAGGGTCTACGAGCAGTACTTC
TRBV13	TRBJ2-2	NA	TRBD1	CASSLERGLIAGELFF	TGTGCCAGCAGCCTAGAGAGGGGGCTAATCGCCGGGGAGCTGTTTTTT
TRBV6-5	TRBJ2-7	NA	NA	CASSHRGLLLGEQYF	TGTGCCAGCAGTCACAGGGGACTCCTCCTTGGGGAGCAGTACTTC
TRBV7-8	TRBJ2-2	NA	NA	CASSLDGHLESGELFF	TGTGCCAGCAGCTTAGACGGACACCTCGAGAGCGGGGAGCTGTTTTTT
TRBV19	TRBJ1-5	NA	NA	CASRPQGYQPQHF	TGTGCCAGTAGACCCCAGGGGTATCAGCCCCAGCATTTT
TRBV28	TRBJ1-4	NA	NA	CASSTVEKLFF	TGTGCCAGCAGCACGGTTGAAAAACTGTTTTTT
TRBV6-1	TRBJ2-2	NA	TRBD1	CASYLTGGSTGELFF	TGTGCCAGCTACCTGACAGGGGGATCCACCGGGGAGCTGTTTTTT
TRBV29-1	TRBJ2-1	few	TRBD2	CSASPGGDEQFF	TGCAGCGCCTCGCCGGGAGGGGATGAGCAGTTCTTC
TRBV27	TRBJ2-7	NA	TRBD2	CASSFALAGGPFDEQYF	TGTGCCAGCAGTTTCGCTCTAGCGGGAGGGCCGTTCGACGAGCAGTACTTC
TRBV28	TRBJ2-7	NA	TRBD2	CASSPYGTSYEQYF	TGTGCCAGCAGCCCGTACGGGACTAGCTACGAGCAGTACTTC
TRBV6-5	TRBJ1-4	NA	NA	CASSYGQSNEKLFF	TGTGCCAGCAGTTATGGGCAGTCTAATGAAAAACTGTTTTTT
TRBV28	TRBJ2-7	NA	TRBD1	CASSPKQGISYEQYF	TGTGCCAGCAGCCCAAAACAGGGGATTTCCTACGAGCAGTACTTC
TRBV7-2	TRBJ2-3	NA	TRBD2	CASSLAATSGTDTQYF	TGTGCCAGCAGCTTAGCTGCGACTAGCGGGACAGATACGCAGTATTTT
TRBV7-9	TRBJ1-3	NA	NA	CASSLGAWGNTIYF	TGTGCCAGCAGCTTGGGGGCGTGGGGCAACACCATATATTTT
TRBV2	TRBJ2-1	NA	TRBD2	CASTGLAGGTYNEQFF	TGTGCCAGCACCGGACTAGCGGGGGGGACGTACAATGAGCAGTTCTTC
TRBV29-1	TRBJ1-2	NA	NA	CSAMSLYGYTF	TGCAGCGCGATGAGTCTCTATGGCTACACCTTC
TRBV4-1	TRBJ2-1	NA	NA	CASSPRGSNEQFF	TGCGCCAGCAGCCCTCGGGGGTCCAATGAGCAGTTCTTC
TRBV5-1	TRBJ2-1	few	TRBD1	CASSFGTVQGEQFF	TGCGCCAGCAGCTTCGGGACAGTACAAGGTGAGCAGTTCTTC